Sequencing of this T cell receptor beta chain was carried out in a study of vaccination effects on CD4 cells after COVID-19. Study overall: After the second dose, samples were taken at median day 72.

The repertoire was sequenced with immunoSEQ multiplex PCR; TCRdb's copy has only in-frame clones and lacks some. The sample has over 25,000 clones; around four fifths are singletons. Viral peptide pool expansion of antigen-specific CD4+ T cells preceded sequencing in the ViraFEST assay. Investigators separated out CD4+ T cells once around nine days of culture had passed. Two-dose vaccination with either BNT162b2 or mRNA-1273 was given to the participants. Vaccinated recipients, who were negative for nucleocapsid antibodies, had no history of SARS-CoV-2 infection. Every well got over 1.5 million PBMC, which were grown with around 9.2 IU/ml IL-2 and about 9.2 ug/ml peptides. The authors exchanged half the medium for IL-2 medium on days 3 and 7. V was pared by 2 bases and J by 5 bases, with 1 base of the junction left unmatched. CDR1 and CDR2 from the germline V gene are SGHDT and YYEEEE. The CDR3 contains 14 residues.

This clone was picked up one time. What it binds is not known. This TCR came from a human donor who received a COVID-19 vaccine. Some clones in this sample may be carry-over from other donors' samples. The material was CD4+ T cells from PBMCs cultured with HCoV-NL63 spike peptides, obtained after COVID-19 vaccination. The rearrangement joins TRBV5-6 to TRBJ2-6, with TRBD1 identical over 7 bases. CDR3 DNA sequence: TGTGCCAGCAGCTTAGGGGGCTGGGCCAACGTCCTGACTTTC. Its translation: CASSLGGWANVLTF.